Below, 20 T cell receptor beta chains from the same sample are listed, as sequenced in a study of tumor-infiltrating lymphocytes in primary liver carcinoma. For blood RNA, unsorted whole blood served as the source, and germline DNA was extracted too. TCR beta cDNA was made from 450 to 600 ng total RNA with a constant-region primer. Three-round nested multiplex PCR performed with slightly modified ARM-PCR produced the TCR beta libraries. Investigators reported that the first two PCR rounds, at about 9 cycles each, used TRBV1-TRBV30 forward primers with a C-beta reverse primer. TCRdb independently ran MiXCR on the multiplex PCR reads; one entry per CDR3 protein. This table holds around 170,000 distinct CDR3 sequences, 60% found once. Sequencing used peripheral blood. These receptors all come from a man in his forties with primary liver carcinoma and hepatitis B virus infection.

In its sample, this clonotype was seen once. At one boundary the junction diverges from the germline segment, which might be a read error. This chain connects TRBV11-2 to TRBJ1-4; no firm D call. This CDR3 has 14 amino acids. The germline CDR1 and CDR2 sequences are SGHAT and FQNNGV. CDR3 loop: CASSSQLGDEKMFF. Written as DNA, the CDR3 is TGTGCCAGCAGCTCCCAGTTAGGAGATGAAAAAATGTTTTTC.

J is TRBJ2-2 and V is TRBV12-3 or TRBV12-4, with 9 bases that match TRBD1. V was pared by 6 bases and J by 3 bases, with 5 bases of the junction left unmatched. CDR3 length equals 15 residues. CDR3 sequence reads: CASSPGQGHTGELFF. In DNA form, the CDR3 reads TGTGCCAGCAGCCCGGGACAGGGTCACACCGGGGAGCTGTTTTTT.

This rearrangement joins TRBV14 to TRBJ2-1; the D gene could be TRBD1 or TRBD2 (5 bases each). The germline CDR1 and CDR2 sequences are SGHDN and FVKESK. This CDR3 is built from 17 residues. V dropped 4 bases and J dropped 2 bases, with 18 bases sitting between them. The CDR3 nucleotides are TGTGCCAGCAGCCTAATGACTACCGGGGCAGCCTACAATGAGCAGTTCTTC. Translated, it gives CASSLMTTGAAYNEQFF. Looking up the rest from reference TRBV14 and TRBJ2-1 gives the full variable domain: EAGVTQFPSHSVIEKGQTVTLRCDPISGHDNLYWYRRVMGKEIKFLLHFVKESKQDESGMPNNRFLAERTGGTYSTLKVQPAELEDSGVYFCASSLMTTGAAYNEQFFGPGTRLTVL.

This clonotype showed up just a few times. The chain carries TRBV6-2 or TRBV6-3 and TRBJ2-7, with 10 positions matching TRBD1. Per germline, CDR1 MNHEY and CDR2 SVGEGT. V lost 7 bases and J lost 3; bases outside the gene matches: 9. The CDR3 loop spans 15 amino acids. The CDR3 region has the DNA TGTGCCAGCAAGCAATACGGGACAGGGGACTACGAGCAGTACTTC. Amino acids: CASKQYGTGDYEQYF.

This clonotype was seen a handful of times. The chain employs TRBV5-1 and TRBJ2-2; D gene ambiguous. Germline CDR1 reads SGHRS; CDR2 reads YFSETQ. The CDR3 totals 14 residues. V dropped 1 base and J dropped 2 bases, with 6 bases sitting between them. CDR3 residues: CASSLYGNTGELFF. The CDR3 DNA is TGCGCCAGCAGCTTGTATGGTAACACCGGGGAGCTGTTTTTT.

V usage is TRBV6-5 and J usage is TRBJ2-7, with 8 bases lining up with TRBD2. In germline, CDR1 is MNHEY, CDR2 SVGAGI. Unmatched junction bases numbered 7, after V lost 6 bases and J lost 3 bases. The CDR3 covers 14 residues. CDR3 sequence reads: CASRTPSGSYEQYF. CDR3 DNA sequence: TGTGCCAGCAGGACACCCAGCGGGAGCTACGAGCAGTACTTC.

For the CDR3, the DNA is TGTGCCAGCAGCTTCGCGGGTGGGCTAGCGAGCGATACGCAGTATTTT. Translation: CASSFAGGLASDTQYF. The chain employs TRBV7-8 and TRBJ2-3, with D tentatively TRBD2 (6 bases). The germline V gene encodes CDR1 SGHVS and CDR2 FQNEAQ. The CDR3 has 16 residues. V was shortened by 3 bases and J by 6 bases, with 19 bases between the two germline ends.

Worth noting for this clonotype: This may be a read error, as it is one base from a much larger clone. The J gene is TRBJ1-1, the V gene TRBV11-2; no clear D gene. The CDR3 sequence is 12 residues long. Germline V CDR1 and CDR2: SGHAT, FQNNGV. For the CDR3, the DNA is TGTGCCAGCAGCCCCTCGGAGGGCCGACCAAGGTTT. It translates to CASSPSEGRPRF.

Remarks on this clonotype: This may stem from a read error, because a much larger clone lies one nucleotide away. The V call is TRBV11-2, the J call TRBJ2-2; 12 positions agree with TRBD2. Looked up from germline, CDR1 is SGHAT and CDR2 is FQNNGV. This CDR3 comprises 17 residues. Written as DNA, the CDR3 is TGTGCCAGCAGCTTACTAGCGGGAGGGCCTGGCACCGGGAAGCTGTTTTTT. This codes for CASSLLAGGPGTGKLFF.

This clonotype turned up a few times. The rearrangement links TRBV29-1 to TRBJ1-5; weak D call: TRBD1 (6 bases). The CDR3 consists of 11 residues. Between the trimmed V and J ends, which lost 6 bases and 11 bases, there was a span of 14 bases. From germline, CDR1 is SQVTM and CDR2 ANQGSEA. CDR3 nucleotides: TGCAGCGTGGGGACAATTAACGCCCAGCATTTT. Amino acid sequence: CSVGTINAQHF.

The genes are TRBV14 and TRBJ2-7; D uncertain. The germline V and J ends were trimmed by 0 bases and 5 bases, with 17 bases remaining between them. Germline V gene data show CDR1 as SGHDN and CDR2 as FVKESK. CDR3 length: 16 residues. This CDR3 is CASSQDPEPPQDEQYF. The CDR3 DNA reads as TGTGCCAGCAGCCAAGACCCCGAACCACCCCAGGACGAGCAGTACTTC.

This clonotype was detected once. The CDR3 DNA sequence: TGTGCCAGCAGACCCGCGGCCGGGCAGGGGCTCCCTGAAGCTTTCTTT. It codes for CASRPAAGQGLPEAFF. J is TRBJ1-1 and V is TRBV5-4, with a weak D call TRBD1 (6 bases). The CDR3 has 16 residues. V lost 5 bases to trimming and J lost 6 bases, with 23 bases between them. CDR1 is SGHNT and CDR2 is YYREEE in the germline V gene (reference sequence).

The chain recombines TRBV10-3 with TRBJ2-1; D is undetermined. Germline V gene lookup returns CDR1 ENHRY and CDR2 SYGVKD. Trimming left V 0 bases short and J 15 bases short, with 12 bases between. This CDR3 has 12 residues. The CDR3 nucleotides are TGTGCCATCAGTGAGTCCGACCCCCTACTGTTCTTC. Translation gives CAISESDPLLFF.

This clonotype was counted only a few times. CDR3 nucleotides: TGTGCCATCAGTGGAGGGGGGGACAATGAGCAGTTCTTC. Translated: CAISGGGDNEQFF. The chain employs TRBV10-3 and TRBJ2-1; TRBD2 is a possible D gene (7 bases). Trimming left V 4 bases short and J 5 bases short, with 9 bases between. There are 13 residues in the CDR3. Germline V CDR1 and CDR2: ENHRY, SYGVKD.

CDR3 protein: CASIETRDLNNEQFF. CDR3 bases: TGTGCCAGCATAGAGACCCGGGATCTCAACAATGAGCAGTTCTTC. The V gene is TRBV6-1, the J gene TRBJ2-1; a possible D gene is TRBD2 (5 bases). Germline lookup yields CDR1 MNHNS and CDR2 SASEGT. V lost 7 bases to trimming and J lost 5 bases, with 18 bases between them. The CDR3 contains 15 residues.

CDR3 loop: CASSPLAESTDTQYF. The CDR3 coding sequence is TGTGCCAGCAGTCCCCTAGCGGAGAGCACAGATACGCAGTATTTT. This chain links TRBV12-3 or TRBV12-4 with TRBJ2-3; TRBD2 aligns across 7 bases. There are 15 residues in the CDR3. The J segment lost 0 bases and the V segment lost 5 bases, leaving 5 bases of the junction unmatched.

This clonotype has just a few counts. J is TRBJ2-7 and V is TRBV29-1, with 8 bases fitting TRBD2. CDR1 is SQVTM and CDR2 is ANQGSEA in the germline V gene. Unmatched junction bases numbered 4, after V lost 5 bases and J lost 7 bases. CDR3 size: 11 residues. Here the CDR3 reads CSVRLANEQYF. The CDR3 DNA reads TGCAGCGTTAGACTAGCGAATGAGCAGTACTTC.

Details on this clonotype: One base away lies a much larger clone, so this may be a sequencing read error. For the CDR3, the DNA is TGCAGCGTTGAAGAACCCTACGGGGACGAGCAGTACTTC. Amino acids: CSVEEPYGDEQYF. The V call is TRBV29-1, the J call TRBJ2-7, with D possibly matching TRBD2 (5 bases). The V end lost 0 bases, the J end lost 5 bases, and 11 bases lay between the germline ends. Germline values: CDR1 SQVTM, CDR2 ANQGSEA. The CDR3 contains 13 residues.

About this clonotype: Compared with germline, one end of the junction differs, possibly owing to a read error. The chain couples TRBV10-1 to TRBJ2-1; D is uncertain. There are 12 residues in the CDR3. Germline-derived CDR1 and CDR2 are WNHNN and SYGVQD (reference sequence). The CDR3 is CAISENDYEQFF. CDR3 DNA sequence: TGCGCCATCAGTGAAAATGACTATGAGCAGTTCTTC.

Note on this clonotype: The CDR3 does not close with the conserved phenylalanine or tryptophan, likely indicating a read error. The rearrangement joins TRBV7-8 to TRBJ1-5, with D hard to call. The length of the CDR3 is 14 residues. The germline V gene encodes CDR1 SGHVS and CDR2 FQNEAQ. The CDR3 region is CASSLAGSNQPQHV. CDR3 DNA sequence: TGTGCCAGCAGCTTAGCTGGTAGCAATCAGCCTCAGCATGTT.